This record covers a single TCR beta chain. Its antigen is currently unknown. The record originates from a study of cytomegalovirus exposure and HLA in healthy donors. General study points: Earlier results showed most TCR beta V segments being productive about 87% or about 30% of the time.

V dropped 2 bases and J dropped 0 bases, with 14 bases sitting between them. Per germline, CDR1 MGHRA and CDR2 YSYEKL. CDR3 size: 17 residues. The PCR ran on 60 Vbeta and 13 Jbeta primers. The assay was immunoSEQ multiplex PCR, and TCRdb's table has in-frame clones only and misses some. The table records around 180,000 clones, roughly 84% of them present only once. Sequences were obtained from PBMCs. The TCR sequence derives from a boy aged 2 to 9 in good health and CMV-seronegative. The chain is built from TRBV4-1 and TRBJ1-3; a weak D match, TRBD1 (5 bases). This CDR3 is CASSQRPGIFSGNTIYF. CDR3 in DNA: TGCGCCAGCAGCCAAAGGCCAGGGATCTTCTCTGGAAACACCATATATTTT.